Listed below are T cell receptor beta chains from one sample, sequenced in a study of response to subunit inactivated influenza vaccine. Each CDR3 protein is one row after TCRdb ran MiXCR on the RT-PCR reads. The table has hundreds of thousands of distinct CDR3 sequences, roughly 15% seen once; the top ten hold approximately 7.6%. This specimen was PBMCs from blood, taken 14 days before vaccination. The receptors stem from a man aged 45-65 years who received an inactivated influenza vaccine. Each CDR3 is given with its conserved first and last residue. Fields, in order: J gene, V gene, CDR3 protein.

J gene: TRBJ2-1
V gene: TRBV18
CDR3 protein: CASSPGTSGIAEQFF

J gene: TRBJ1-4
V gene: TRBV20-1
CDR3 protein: CSARDPYVTGTVGKLFF

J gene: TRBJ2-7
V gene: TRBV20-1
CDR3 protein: CSATRTGISYEQYF

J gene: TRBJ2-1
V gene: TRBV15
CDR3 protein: CATSQGGGLATNEQFF

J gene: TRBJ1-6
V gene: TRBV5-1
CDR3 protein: CASSEGQGYNSPLHF

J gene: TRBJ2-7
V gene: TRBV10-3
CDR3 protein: CAISESPSGSSYEQYF

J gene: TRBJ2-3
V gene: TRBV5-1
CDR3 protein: CASSFGGRTSGTDTQYF

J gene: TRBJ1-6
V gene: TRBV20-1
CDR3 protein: CSARDIDRGGSPLHF

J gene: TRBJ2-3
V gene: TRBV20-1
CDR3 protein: CSARDLRGKDTQYF

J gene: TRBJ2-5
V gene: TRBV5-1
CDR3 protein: CASTRAGAGALETQYF

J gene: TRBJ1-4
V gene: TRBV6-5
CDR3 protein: CASTWRGRSDEKLFF

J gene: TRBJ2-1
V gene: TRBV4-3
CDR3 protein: CASSPSGRSPNEQFF

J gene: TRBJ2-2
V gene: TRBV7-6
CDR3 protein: CASRSKGGTPKNTGELFF

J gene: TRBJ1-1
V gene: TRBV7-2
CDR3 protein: CASSPHPGGKGAFF

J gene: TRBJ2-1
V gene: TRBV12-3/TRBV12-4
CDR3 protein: CASVDPRLSSYNEQFF

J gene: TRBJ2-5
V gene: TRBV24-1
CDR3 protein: CATSGKGGLQETQYF

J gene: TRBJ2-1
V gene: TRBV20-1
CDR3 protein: CSADSPSGSSDNEQFF

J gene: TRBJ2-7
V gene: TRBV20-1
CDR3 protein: CSARVRGALYEQYF

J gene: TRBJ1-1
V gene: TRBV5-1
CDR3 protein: CASSPGTGNTEAFF

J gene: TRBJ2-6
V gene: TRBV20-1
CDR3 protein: CSASSHSGANVLTF

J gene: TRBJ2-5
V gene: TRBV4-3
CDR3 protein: CASSYAGTGGGSPQETQYF

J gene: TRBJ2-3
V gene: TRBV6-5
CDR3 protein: CASSTAGVGGEADTQYF

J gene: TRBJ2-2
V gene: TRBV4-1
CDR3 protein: CASSQGVAAVNTGELFF

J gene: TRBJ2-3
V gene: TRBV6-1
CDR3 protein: CASRGQGRTDTQYF

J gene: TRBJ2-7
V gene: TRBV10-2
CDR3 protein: CASSGPGWEQYF

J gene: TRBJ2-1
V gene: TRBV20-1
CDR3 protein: CSARATDGTGTWDEQFF

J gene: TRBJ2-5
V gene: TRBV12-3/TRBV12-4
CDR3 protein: CASSLGLPGVQETQYF

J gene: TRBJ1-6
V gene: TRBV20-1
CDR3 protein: CSARELTRSSYNSPLHF

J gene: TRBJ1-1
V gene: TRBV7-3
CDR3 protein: CASSYQGASTEAFF

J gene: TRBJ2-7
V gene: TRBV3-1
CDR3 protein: CASSQASGGTSYEQYF

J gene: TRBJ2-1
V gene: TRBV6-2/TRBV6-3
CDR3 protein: CASSPGLAGGARFF

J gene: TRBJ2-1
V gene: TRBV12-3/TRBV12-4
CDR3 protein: CASRFGQGGIEQFF

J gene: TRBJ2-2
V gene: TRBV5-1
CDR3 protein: CASSSGLAGMTGELFF

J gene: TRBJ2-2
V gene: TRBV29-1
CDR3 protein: CSGGTAAAGELFF

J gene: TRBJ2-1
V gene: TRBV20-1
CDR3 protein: CSARGSDVSSYNEQFF

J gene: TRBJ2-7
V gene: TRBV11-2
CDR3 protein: CASSLAPGTDYEQYF

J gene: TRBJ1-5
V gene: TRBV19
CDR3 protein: CASSTNRGSNQPQHF

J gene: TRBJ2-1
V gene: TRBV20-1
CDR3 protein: CSASLYGRHSYNEQFF

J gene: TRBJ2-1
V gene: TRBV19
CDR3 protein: CASSIRLAGGPGTEQFF

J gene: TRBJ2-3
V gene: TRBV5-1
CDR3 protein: CASRKSGGPPDTQYF

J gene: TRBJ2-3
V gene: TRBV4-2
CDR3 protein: CASSQDRSGSADTQYF

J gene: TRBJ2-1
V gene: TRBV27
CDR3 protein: CASSSGIGRVNEQFF

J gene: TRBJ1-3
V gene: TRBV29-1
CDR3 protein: CSVVSSGNTIYF

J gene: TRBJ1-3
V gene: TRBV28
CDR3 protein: CASTDTHSGNTIYF

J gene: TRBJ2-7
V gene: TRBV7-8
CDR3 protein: CASSRDGGGAYEQYF

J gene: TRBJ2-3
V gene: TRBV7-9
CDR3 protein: CASSLIQYTDTQYF

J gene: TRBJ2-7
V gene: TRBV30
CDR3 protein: CAWREAGGSYEQYF

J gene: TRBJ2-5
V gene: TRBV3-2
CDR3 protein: CATSHDGTENQETQYF

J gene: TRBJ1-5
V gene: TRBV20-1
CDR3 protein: CSASNGFDQPQHF

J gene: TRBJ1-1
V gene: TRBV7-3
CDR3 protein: CASSLGPQGQAFF

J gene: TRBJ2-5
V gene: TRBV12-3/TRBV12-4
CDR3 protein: CASSLDQGVWTQYF

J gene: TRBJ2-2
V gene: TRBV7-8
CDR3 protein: CASSLIGGSGTGELFF

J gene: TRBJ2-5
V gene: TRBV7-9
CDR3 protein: CASSLASGTGGETQYF

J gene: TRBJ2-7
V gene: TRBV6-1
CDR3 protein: CASSGKGAKTYEQYF

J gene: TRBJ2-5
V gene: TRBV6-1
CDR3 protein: CASSARTGQETQYF

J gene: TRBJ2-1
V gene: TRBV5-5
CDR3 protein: CASSSSDSASSYNEQFF

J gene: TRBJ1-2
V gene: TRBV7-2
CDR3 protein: CASSLEVEGYTF

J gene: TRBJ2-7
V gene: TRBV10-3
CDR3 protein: CAIGEGSGGSYEQYF

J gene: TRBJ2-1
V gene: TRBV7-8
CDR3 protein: CASRSTPGLVTGNEQFF